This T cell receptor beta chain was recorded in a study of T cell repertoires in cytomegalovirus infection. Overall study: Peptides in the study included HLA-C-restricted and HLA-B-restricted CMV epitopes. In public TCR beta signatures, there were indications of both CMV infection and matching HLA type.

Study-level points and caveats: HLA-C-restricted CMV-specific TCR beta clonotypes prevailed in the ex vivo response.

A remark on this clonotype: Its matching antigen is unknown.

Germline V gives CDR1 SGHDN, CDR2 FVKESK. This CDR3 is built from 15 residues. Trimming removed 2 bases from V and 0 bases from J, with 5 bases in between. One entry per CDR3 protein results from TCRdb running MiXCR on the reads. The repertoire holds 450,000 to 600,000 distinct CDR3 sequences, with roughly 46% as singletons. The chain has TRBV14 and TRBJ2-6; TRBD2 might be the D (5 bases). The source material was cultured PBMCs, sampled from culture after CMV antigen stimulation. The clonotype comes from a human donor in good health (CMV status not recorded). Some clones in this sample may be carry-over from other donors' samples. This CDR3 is CASSQRGSGANVLTF. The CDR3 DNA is TGTGCCAGCAGCCAACGGGGCTCTGGGGCCAACGTCCTGACTTTC.